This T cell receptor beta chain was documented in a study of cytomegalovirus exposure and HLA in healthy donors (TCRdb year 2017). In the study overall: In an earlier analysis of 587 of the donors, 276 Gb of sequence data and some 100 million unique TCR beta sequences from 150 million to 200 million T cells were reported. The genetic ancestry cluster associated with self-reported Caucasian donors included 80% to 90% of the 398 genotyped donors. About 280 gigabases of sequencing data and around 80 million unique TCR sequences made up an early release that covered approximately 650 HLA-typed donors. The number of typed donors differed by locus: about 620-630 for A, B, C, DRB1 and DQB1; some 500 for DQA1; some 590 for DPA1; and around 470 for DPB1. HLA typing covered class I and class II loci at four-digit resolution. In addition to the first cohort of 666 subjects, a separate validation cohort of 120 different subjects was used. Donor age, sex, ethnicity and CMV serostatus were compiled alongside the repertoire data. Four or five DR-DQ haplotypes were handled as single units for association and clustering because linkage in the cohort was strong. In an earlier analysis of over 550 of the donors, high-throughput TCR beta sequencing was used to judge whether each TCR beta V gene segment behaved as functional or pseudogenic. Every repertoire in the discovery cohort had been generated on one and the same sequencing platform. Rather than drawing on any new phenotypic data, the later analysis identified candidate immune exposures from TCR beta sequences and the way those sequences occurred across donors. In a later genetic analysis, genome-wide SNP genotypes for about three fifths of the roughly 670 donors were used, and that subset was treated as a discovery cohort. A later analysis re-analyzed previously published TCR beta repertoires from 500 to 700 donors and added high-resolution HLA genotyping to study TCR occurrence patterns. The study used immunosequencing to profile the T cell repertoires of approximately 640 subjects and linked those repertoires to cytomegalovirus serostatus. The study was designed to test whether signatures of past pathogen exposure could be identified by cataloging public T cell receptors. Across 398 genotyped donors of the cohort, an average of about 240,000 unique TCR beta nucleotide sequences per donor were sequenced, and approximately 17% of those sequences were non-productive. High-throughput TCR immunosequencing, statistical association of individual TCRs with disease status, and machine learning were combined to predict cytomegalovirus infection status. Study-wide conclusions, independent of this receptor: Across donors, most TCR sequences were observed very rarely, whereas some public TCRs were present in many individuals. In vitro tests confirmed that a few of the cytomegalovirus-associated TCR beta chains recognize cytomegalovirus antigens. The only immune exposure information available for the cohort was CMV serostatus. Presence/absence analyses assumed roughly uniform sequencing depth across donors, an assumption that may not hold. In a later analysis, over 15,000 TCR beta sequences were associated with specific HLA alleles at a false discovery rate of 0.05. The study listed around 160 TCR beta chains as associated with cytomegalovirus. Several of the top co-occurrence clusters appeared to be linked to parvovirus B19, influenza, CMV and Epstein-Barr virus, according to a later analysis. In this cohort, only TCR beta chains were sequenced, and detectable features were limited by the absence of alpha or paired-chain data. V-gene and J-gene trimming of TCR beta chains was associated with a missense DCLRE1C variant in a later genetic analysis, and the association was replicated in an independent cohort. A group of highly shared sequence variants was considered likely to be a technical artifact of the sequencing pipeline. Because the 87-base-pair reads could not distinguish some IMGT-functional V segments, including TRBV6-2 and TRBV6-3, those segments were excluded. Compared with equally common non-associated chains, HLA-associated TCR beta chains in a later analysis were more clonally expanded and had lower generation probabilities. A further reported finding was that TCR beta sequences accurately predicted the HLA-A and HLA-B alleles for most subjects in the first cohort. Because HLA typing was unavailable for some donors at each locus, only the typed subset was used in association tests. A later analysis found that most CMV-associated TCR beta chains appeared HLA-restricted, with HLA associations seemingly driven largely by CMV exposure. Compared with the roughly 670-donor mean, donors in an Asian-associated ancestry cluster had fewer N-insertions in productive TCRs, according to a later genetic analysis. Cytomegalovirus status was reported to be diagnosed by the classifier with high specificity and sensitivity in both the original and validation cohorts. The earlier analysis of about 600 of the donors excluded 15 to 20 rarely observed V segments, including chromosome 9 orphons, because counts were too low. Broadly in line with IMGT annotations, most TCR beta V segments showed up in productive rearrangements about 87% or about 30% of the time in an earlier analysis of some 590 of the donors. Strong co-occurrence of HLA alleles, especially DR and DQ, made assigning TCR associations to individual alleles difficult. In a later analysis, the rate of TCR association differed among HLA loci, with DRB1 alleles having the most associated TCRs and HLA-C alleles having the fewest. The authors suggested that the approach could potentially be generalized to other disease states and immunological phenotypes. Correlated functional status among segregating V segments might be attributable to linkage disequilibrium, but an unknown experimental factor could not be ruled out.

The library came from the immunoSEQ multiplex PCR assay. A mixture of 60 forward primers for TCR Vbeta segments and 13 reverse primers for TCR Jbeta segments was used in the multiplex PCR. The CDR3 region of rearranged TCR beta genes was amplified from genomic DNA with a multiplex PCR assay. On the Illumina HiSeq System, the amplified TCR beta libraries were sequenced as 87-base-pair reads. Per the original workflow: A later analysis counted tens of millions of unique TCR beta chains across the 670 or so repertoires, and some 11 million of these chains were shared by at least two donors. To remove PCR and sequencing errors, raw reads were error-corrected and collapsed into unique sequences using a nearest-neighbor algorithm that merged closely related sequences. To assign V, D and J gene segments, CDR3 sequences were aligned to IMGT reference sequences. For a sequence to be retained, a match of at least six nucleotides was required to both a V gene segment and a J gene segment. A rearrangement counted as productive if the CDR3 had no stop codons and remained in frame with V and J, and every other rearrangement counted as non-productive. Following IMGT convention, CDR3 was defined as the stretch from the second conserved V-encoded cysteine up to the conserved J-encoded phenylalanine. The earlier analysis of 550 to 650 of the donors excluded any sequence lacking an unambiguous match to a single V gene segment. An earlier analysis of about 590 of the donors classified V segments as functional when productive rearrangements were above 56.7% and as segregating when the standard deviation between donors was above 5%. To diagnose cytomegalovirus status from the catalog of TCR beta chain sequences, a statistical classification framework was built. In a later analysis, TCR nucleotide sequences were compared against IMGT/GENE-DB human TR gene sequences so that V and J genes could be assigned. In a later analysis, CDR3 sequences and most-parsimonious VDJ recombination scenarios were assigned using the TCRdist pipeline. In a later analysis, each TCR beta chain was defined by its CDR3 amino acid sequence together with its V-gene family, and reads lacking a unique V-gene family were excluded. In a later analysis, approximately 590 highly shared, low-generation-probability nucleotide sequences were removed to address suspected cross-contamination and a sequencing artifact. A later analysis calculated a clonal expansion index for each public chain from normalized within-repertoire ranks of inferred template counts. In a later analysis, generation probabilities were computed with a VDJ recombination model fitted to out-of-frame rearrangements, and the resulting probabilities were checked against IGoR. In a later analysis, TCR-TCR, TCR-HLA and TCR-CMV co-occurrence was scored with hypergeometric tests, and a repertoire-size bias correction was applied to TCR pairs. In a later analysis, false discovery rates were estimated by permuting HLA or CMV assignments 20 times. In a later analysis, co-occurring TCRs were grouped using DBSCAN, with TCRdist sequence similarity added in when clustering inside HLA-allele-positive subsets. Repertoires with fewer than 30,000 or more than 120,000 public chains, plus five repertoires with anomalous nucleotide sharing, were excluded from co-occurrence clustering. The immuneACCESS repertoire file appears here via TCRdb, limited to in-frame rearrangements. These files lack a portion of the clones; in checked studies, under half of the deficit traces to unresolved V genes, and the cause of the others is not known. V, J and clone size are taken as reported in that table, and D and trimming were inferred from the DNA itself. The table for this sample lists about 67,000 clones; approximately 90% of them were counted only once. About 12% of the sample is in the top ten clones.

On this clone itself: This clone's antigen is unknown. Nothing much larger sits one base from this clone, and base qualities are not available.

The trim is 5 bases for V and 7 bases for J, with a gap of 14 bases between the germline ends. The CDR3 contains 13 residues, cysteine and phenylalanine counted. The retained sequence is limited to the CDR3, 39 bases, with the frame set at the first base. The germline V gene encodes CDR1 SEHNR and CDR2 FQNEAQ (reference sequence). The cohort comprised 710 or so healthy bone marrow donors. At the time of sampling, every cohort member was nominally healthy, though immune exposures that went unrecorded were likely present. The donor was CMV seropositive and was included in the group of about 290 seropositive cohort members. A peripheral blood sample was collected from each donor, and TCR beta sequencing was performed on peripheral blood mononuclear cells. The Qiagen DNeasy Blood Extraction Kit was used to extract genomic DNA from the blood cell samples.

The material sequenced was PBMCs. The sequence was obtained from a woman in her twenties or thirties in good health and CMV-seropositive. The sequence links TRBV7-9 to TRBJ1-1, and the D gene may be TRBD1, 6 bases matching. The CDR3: CASSPTGGGEAFF. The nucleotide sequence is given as TGTGCCAGCAGCCCAACGGGGGGCGGTGAAGCTTTCTTT.